These 13 T cell receptor beta chains were sequenced from one sample in a study of PD-L1 blockade in urothelial cancer. The data were produced by immunoSEQ multiplex PCR, yet TCRdb's version contains in-frame clones alone and is incomplete. In the table there are around 130,000 clones, 70% to 85% of which are singletons. Indicated time point: pretreatment peripheral blood. Sequences were derived from PBMCs, sampled around atezolizumab (anti-PD-L1) treatment. The receptors were gathered from a man aged 50-60 years with urothelial cancer.

CDR3 in DNA: TGTGCCAGCAGGCTGATGGGACAGGACTACGAGCAGTACTTC. It yields the protein CASRLMGQDYEQYF. V and J are TRBV28 and TRBJ2-7, with 8 bases matching TRBD1. Trimming at V came to 6 bases and at J to 3 bases, leaving 7 bases not matched to a gene. Germline loops: CDR1 MDHEN, CDR2 SYDVKM. The CDR3 has 14 amino acids.

The chain joins TRBV5-4 to TRBJ2-5, with D hard to call. Trimming cost V 3 bases and J 3 bases, with 9 bases left between them. This CDR3 contains 13 residues. Germline assignment: CDR1 SGHNT and CDR2 YYREEE (reference sequence). CDR3 loop: CASSSLQKETQYF. The CDR3 coding sequence is TGTGCCAGCAGCTCGCTGCAGAAAGAGACCCAGTACTTC.

This clone was detected once. This chain connects TRBV6-1 to TRBJ2-3; D unclear. This CDR3 contains 14 residues. CDR1 is MNHNS and CDR2 is SASEGT in the germline V gene. The V gene lost 3 bases and the J gene lost 6 bases, with 13 bases spanning the gap. This CDR3 is CASSESSWSDTQYF. As DNA, the CDR3 is TGTGCCAGCAGTGAGTCTAGTTGGTCGGATACGCAGTATTTT.

This rearrangement joins TRBV6-5 to TRBJ1-6, with 12 bases identical to TRBD1. Germline CDR1 is MNHEY and CDR2 is SVGAGI. J was trimmed by 9 bases and V by 0 bases; bases with no gene match: 3. This CDR3 spans 16 amino acids. As DNA, the CDR3 is TGTGCCAGCAGTTACTCGAGGGACAGGGGGCTTTCACCCCTCCACTTT. Translating it yields CASSYSRDRGLSPLHF.

CDR3 residues: CASSLAQGYGYTF. DNA for the CDR3: TGTGCCAGCAGCTTAGCACAGGGGTATGGCTACACCTTC. The chain carries TRBV7-2 and TRBJ1-2; 7 bases agree with TRBD1. The V gene's germline CDR1 is SGHTA and CDR2 FQGNSA. V lost 0 bases to trimming and J lost 5 bases; unmatched junction nucleotides: 0. This CDR3 contains 13 residues.

The genes are TRBV2 and TRBJ2-5; 9 bases line up with TRBD2. Unmatched junction bases numbered 16, after V lost 6 bases and J lost 5 bases. The CDR3 consists of 17 residues. Germline V CDR1 and CDR2: SNHLY, FYNNEI. For the CDR3, the DNA is TGTGCCAGCAGAGATACTAGCGGGCGATCCCCCCGGGAGACCCAGTACTTC. Its translation is CASRDTSGRSPRETQYF.

CDR3 region: CASSLGTSGLSTDTQYF. CDR3 nucleotide sequence: TGTGCCAGCAGCTTAGGGACTAGCGGGCTTAGCACAGATACGCAGTATTTT. The chain employs TRBV11-2 and TRBJ2-3; 11 bases match TRBD2. Germline V gene lookup returns CDR1 SGHAT and CDR2 FQNNGV. The CDR3 is made up of 17 amino acids. V lost 1 base and J lost 0; bases outside the gene matches: 3.

The V and J genes are TRBV4-1 and TRBJ2-1, with TRBD2 matching 8 bases. The V segment lost 0 bases and the J segment 16 bases; nucleotides outside the gene matches: 14. CDR3 length: 15 residues. Germline V gives CDR1 MGHRA, CDR2 YSYEKL. The DNA for the CDR3 is TGCGCCAGCAGCCAAGACGTGTCTAGCGGGCGACTAAAATTCTTC. Amino acids: CASSQDVSSGRLKFF.

The chain couples TRBV4-1 to TRBJ2-3; the match to TRBD2 covers 7 bases. The germline CDR1 and CDR2 sequences are MGHRA and YSYEKL. This CDR3 comprises 20 residues. The V gene end was trimmed by 0 bases and the J gene end by 1 base; junction bases not matched to a gene: 16. CDR3 sequence (DNA): TGCGCCAGCAGCCAAGATTGGAGCGGGACGGGTGGATTAGGCACAGATACGCAGTATTTT. Translating gives CASSQDWSGTGGLGTDTQYF.

The V gene is TRBV30, the J gene TRBJ2-2; TRBD2 agrees at 7 bases. The CDR3 totals 15 residues. Germline trimming cut 2 bases from V and 1 base from J; bases unmatched to any gene: 4. The germline CDR1 and CDR2 sequences are GTSNPN and SVGIG (reference sequence). CDR3 nucleotides: TGTGCCTGGAGTCCGCTAGCGGTGAACACCGGGGAGCTGTTTTTT. It yields the protein CAWSPLAVNTGELFF.

The J gene is TRBJ1-4, the V gene TRBV28; D not certain. CDR1 is MDHEN, CDR2 SYDVKM, per germline. This CDR3 region has 14 residues. The V gene lost 5 bases and the J gene lost 0 bases, with 7 bases spanning the gap. DNA of the CDR3: TGTGCCAGCAGTCCACATGCAACTAATGAAAAACTGTTTTTT. Its protein product is CASSPHATNEKLFF.

V usage is TRBV5-1 and J usage is TRBJ1-6; TRBD1 agrees at 8 bases. This CDR3 has 17 amino acids. With V trimmed by 3 bases and J by 6 bases, 11 bases remained unmatched. The germline gives CDR1 SGHRS, CDR2 YFSETQ. CDR3: CASSSGQGRASNSPLHF. The CDR3 region has the DNA TGCGCCAGCAGCTCAGGACAGGGACGGGCGAGTAATTCACCCCTCCACTTT. The full variable domain, its missing parts supplied by reference TRBV5-1 and TRBJ1-6, is KAGVTQTPRYLIKTRGQQVTLSCSPISGHRSVSWYQQTPGQGLQFLFEYFSETQRNKGNFPGRFSGRQFSNSRSEMNVSTLELGDSALYLCASSSGQGRASNSPLHFGNGTRLTVT.

V and J are TRBV14 and TRBJ2-7; TRBD1 matches at 7 bases. The CDR3 consists of 14 residues. Germline CDR1 is SGHDN and CDR2 is FVKESK. J gave up 5 bases and V 3 bases, and 7 bases lay outside the gene matches. The CDR3 here is CASSHPGGDDEQYF. DNA of the CDR3: TGTGCCAGCAGCCATCCAGGGGGTGACGACGAGCAGTACTTC.